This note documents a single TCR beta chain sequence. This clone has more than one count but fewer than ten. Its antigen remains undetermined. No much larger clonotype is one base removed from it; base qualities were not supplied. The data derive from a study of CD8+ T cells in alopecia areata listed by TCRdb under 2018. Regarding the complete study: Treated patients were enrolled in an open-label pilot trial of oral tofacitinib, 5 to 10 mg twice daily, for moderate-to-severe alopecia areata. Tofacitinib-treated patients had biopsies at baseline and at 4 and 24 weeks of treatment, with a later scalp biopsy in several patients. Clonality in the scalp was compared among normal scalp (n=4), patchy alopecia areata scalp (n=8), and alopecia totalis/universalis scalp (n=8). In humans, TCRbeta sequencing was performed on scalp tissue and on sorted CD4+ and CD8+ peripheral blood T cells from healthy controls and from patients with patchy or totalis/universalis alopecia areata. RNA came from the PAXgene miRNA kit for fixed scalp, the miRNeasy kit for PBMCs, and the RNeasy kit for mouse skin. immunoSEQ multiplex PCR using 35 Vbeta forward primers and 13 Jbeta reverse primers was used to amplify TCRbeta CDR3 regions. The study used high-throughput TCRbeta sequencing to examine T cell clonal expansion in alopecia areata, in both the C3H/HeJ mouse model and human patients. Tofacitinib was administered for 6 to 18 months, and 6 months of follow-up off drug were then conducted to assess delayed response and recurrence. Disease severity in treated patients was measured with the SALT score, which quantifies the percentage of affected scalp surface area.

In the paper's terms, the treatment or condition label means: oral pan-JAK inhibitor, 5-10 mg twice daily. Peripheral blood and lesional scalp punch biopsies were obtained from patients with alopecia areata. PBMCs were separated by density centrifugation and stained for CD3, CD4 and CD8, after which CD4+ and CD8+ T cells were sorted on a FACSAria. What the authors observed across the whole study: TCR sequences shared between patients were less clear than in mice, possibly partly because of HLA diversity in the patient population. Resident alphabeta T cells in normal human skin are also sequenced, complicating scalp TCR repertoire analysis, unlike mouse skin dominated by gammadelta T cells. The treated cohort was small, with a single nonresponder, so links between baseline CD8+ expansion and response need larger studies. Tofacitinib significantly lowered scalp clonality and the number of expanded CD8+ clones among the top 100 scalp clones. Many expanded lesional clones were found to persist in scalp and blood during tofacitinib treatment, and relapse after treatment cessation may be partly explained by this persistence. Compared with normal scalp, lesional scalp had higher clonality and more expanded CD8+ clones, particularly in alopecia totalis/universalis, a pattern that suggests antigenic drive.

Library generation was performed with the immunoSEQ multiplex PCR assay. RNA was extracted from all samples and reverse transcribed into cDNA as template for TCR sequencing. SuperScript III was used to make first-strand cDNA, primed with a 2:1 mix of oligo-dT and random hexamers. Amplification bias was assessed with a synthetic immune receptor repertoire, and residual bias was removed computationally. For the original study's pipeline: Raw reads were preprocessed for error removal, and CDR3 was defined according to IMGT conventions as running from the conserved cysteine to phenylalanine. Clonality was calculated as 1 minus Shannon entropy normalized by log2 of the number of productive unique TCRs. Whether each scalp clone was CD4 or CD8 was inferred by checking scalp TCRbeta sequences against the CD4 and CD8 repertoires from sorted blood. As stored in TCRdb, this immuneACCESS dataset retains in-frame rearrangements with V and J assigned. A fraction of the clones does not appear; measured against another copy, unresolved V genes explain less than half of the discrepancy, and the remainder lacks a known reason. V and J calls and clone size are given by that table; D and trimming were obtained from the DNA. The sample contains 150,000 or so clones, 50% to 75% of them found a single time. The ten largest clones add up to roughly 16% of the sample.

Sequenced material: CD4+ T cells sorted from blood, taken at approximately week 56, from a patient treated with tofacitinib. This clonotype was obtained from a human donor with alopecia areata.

The CDR3 here reads CASSGVEGLYEQYF. The DNA sequence follows: TGTGCCAGCAGTGGGGTAGAAGGGTTGTACGAGCAGTACTTC. Recombination joined TRBV25-1 with TRBJ2-7; a confident D gene designation cannot be given. Inclusive of the bounding cysteine and phenylalanine, the CDR3 is 14 residues long. The DNA shown is the 42-base CDR3, in frame from base 1. CDR1 and CDR2 are drawn from the germline V gene: MGHDK, SYGVNS. V was cut back by 4 bases and J by 4 bases, leaving a gap of 14 bases between them.